This entry lists 13 T cell receptor beta chains sequenced from one sample in a study of cytomegalovirus exposure and HLA in healthy donors (dated by TCRdb to about 2017). Libraries came from the immunoSEQ multiplex PCR assay. The multiplex PCR relied on a mix of 60 forward primers for TCR Vbeta segments and 13 reverse primers for TCR Jbeta segments. The immuneACCESS repertoire file appears here via TCRdb, limited to in-frame rearrangements. These files lack a portion of the clones; in checked studies, under half of the deficit traces to unresolved V genes, and the cause of the others is not known. The sample yields about 97,000 clones; over 8% were counted once. The ten largest make up just over 5% of the sample. The sequenced material came from PBMCs. The receptors come from a middle-aged man in good health and CMV-seropositive.

This clone was recorded a few times. It is unclear where the CDR3 begins or ends on the DNA, so no DNA is shown, and the CDR3 is as TCRdb lists it. V gene TRBV9 combines with J gene TRBJ1-1. The V gene's germline CDR1 is SGDLS and CDR2 YYNGEE. The CDR3 is 15 amino acids in total, end residues counted. The CDR3 region is CASSVATGVGSGTFF.

The chain has TRBV5-1 and TRBJ2-5; TRBD1 matches 8 bases. V lost 0 bases and J lost 5; bases outside the gene matches: 9. This CDR3 comprises 16 residues. Germline V gene sequence: CDR1 SGHRS, CDR2 YFSETQ. The CDR3, as DNA: TGCGCCAGCAGCTTGGACCGGAGCAGGGGGCAGGAGACCCAGTACTTC. Protein product: CASSLDRSRGQETQYF.

The rearrangement links TRBV28 to TRBJ2-7, with 8 bases fitting TRBD1. This CDR3 region has 15 residues. Unmatched junction bases numbered 8, after V lost 6 bases and J lost 1 base. Germline V gene data show CDR1 as MDHEN and CDR2 as SYDVKM. CDR3 in DNA: TGTGCCAGCAGATCCGACAGGGGCTGGTCCTACGAGCAGTACTTC. This gives the protein CASRSDRGWSYEQYF.

The chain couples TRBV7-3 to TRBJ2-1; TRBD1 might be the D (5 bases). The CDR3 is 14 residues long. V lost 4 bases and J 6 bases, leaving 13 bases between the germline ends. Looked up from germline, CDR1 is SGHTA and CDR2 is FQGTGA. The CDR3 sequence is CASSSGPDRNEQFF. In nucleotides, the CDR3 is TGTGCCAGCAGCTCAGGGCCGGATCGCAATGAGCAGTTCTTC. The full variable domain, in which reference TRBV7-3 and TRBJ2-1 provide the parts outside the CDR3, is GAGVSQTPSNKVTEKGKYVELRCDPISGHTALYWYRQSLGQGPEFLIYFQGTGAADDSGLPNDRFFAVRPEGSVSTLKIQRTERGDSAVYLCASSSGPDRNEQFFGPGTRLTVL.

This clone has a handful of counts. This chain connects TRBV6-1 to TRBJ1-5; TRBD1 is a possible D gene (6 bases). Germline V CDR1 and CDR2: MNHNS, SASEGT. This CDR3 has 16 amino acids. The ends were cut back, 2 bases at V and 5 bases at J, with 16 bases in the middle. CDR3 residues: CASSEILHRVDQPQHF. The CDR3 DNA reads TGTGCCAGCAGTGAAATTTTGCACAGGGTTGATCAGCCCCAGCATTTT.

This clone was observed a handful of times. The V call is TRBV4-2, the J call TRBJ1-2, with 9 bases that match TRBD1. CDR3 length: 19 residues. The germline gives CDR1 LGHNA, CDR2 YNFKEQ. Unmatched junction bases numbered 15, after V lost 4 bases and J lost 0 bases. The CDR3 sequence is CASSPVAGDRVYSNYGYTF. The CDR3 DNA reads as TGTGCCAGCAGCCCAGTGGCCGGGGACAGGGTTTATTCTAACTATGGCTACACCTTC.

The table lists this clone with a few counts. This rearrangement joins TRBV29-1 to TRBJ2-3; 7 bases are shared with TRBD2. J gave up 2 bases and V 3 bases, and 5 bases lay outside the gene matches. Germline V CDR1 and CDR2: SQVTM, ANQGSEA. This CDR3 is 14 amino acids long. CDR3 sequence: CSVDPSGPTDTQYF. As DNA, the CDR3 is TGCAGCGTTGATCCTAGCGGTCCCACAGATACGCAGTATTTT.

In its sample, this clone was seen a few times. This sequence joins TRBV28 and TRBJ1-5; D is possibly TRBD1 (5 bases). The germline V and J ends were trimmed by 5 bases and 1 base, with 15 bases remaining between them. The germline V gene encodes CDR1 MDHEN and CDR2 SYDVKM. The CDR3 runs 16 residues. DNA for the CDR3: TGTGCCAGCAGTCTCCCCCGGTACAGGAGCAATCAGCCCCAGCATTTT. Translating it yields CASSLPRYRSNQPQHF.

V and J are TRBV9 and TRBJ2-7, with 9 bases aligning to TRBD2. Germline loops: CDR1 SGDLS, CDR2 YYNGEE. The ends lost 0 bases at V and 6 bases at J; junction bases unmatched: 4. The CDR3 sequence is 14 residues long. The chain's CDR3 is CASSVGTSDFEQYF. As DNA, the CDR3 is TGTGCCAGCAGCGTAGGGACTAGCGACTTCGAGCAGTACTTC.

The V and J genes are TRBV9 and TRBJ2-5, with D perhaps TRBD1 (5 bases). The germline V and J ends were trimmed by 1 base and 5 bases, with 12 bases remaining between them. The CDR3 runs 14 residues. Per germline, CDR1 SGDLS and CDR2 YYNGEE. The CDR3 here is CASSVRPGQETQYF. The CDR3, as DNA: TGTGCCAGCAGCGTAAGGCCAGGGCAGGAGACCCAGTACTTC.

The chain combines TRBV5-6 with TRBJ1-2, with a tentative D call TRBD1 (5 bases). There are 13 residues in the CDR3. Trimming shortened V by 3 bases and J by 1 base, and 7 bases separated the two germline ends. CDR1 and CDR2 from the germline V gene are SGHDT and YYEEEE. The CDR3 nucleotides read TGTGCCAGCAGCTCAGGGATTAACTATGGCTACACCTTC. The encoded protein is CASSSGINYGYTF.

As regards this clone: The sample contains more than one DNA sequence encoding this CDR3. The CDR3 coding sequence is TGTGCCAGCAGTTTTCAGGGAAACTATGGCTACACCTTC. This translates into CASSFQGNYGYTF. V is TRBV28 and J is TRBJ1-2; a possible D gene is TRBD1 (5 bases). CDR3 size: 13 residues. Germline V gives CDR1 MDHEN, CDR2 SYDVKM. Trimming removed 3 bases at V and 2 bases at J, with 7 bases between.

This clone was counted only a few times. Here the CDR3 reads CASSPGSGLTGELFF. DNA of the CDR3: TGTGCCAGCAGCCCCGGCTCGGGACTCACCGGGGAGCTGTTTTTT. The chain uses TRBV11-2 and TRBJ2-2; TRBD2 might be the D (6 bases). CDR1 SGHAT and CDR2 FQNNGV come from the germline V gene. The V end lost 5 bases, the J end lost 4 bases, and 14 bases lay between the germline ends. This CDR3 is 15 amino acids long.